This T cell receptor beta chain was captured by sequencing in a study of blood T cell repertoires in COVID-19. The wider study: The cDNA or gDNA used as material had been derived from T cells, B-cell-depleted T cells, or PBMCs.

In the original processing: It was from reference gene primer amplification that nucleated cell counts were estimated. The assay was immunoSEQ multiplex PCR, and TCRdb's table has in-frame clones only and misses some. For V, J and clone size, that table is used; D and trimming come from the DNA. The sample contains about 140,000 clones, approximately 87% of which appear only once. The CDR3 loop spans 15 amino acids. CDR1 SGHNT and CDR2 YYREEE come from the germline V gene (reference sequence). With V trimmed by 4 bases and J by 7 bases, 13 bases remained unmatched. This clonotype originated in a woman in her thirties or forties with acute or convalescent COVID-19. The chain carries TRBV5-4 and TRBJ2-7; 8 bases fit TRBD2. The sequencing input was peripheral blood. The CDR3 sequence is CASSLLPGGAWEQYF. CDR3 DNA sequence: TGTGCCAGCAGCCTCCTTCCGGGGGGGGCCTGGGAGCAGTACTTC.